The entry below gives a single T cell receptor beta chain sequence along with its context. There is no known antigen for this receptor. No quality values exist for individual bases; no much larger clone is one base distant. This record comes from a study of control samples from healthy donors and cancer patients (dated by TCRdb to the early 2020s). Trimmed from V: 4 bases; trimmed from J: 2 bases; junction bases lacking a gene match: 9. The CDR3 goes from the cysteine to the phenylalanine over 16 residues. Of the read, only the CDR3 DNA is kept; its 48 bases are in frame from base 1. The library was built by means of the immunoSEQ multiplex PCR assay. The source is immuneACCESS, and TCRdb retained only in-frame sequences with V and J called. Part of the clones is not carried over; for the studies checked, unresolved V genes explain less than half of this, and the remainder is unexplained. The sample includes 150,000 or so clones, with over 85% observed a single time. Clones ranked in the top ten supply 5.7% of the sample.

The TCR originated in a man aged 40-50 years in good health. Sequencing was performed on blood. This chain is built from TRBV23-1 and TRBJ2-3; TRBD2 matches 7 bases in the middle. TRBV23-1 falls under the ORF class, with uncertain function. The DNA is TGCGCCAGCAGTCCCTCGTGCGGGGGAGACACAGATACGCAGTATTTT. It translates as CASSPSCGGDTDTQYF.